This T cell receptor beta chain stems from a study of blood T cell repertoires in COVID-19. Overall study context: Acute and convalescent COVID-19 samples came from the United States, Italy and Spain. PBMCs, B-cell-depleted T cells, or T cells provided the cDNA or gDNA that made up the material.

Authors' data handling: Estimation of nucleated cell counts was performed using reference gene primer amplification. Produced via immunoSEQ multiplex PCR; TCRdb's table is partial and in-frame only. That table furnishes V, J and clone size, whereas the DNA furnished D and trimming. The data hold some 110,000 clones, with around 81% observed a single time. The CDR3 sequence is 16 residues long. J was trimmed by 2 bases and V by 0 bases; bases with no gene match: 4. CDR1 is MNHEY, CDR2 SMNVEV, per germline (reference sequence). The sample consisted of peripheral blood. The chain links TRBV27 to TRBJ2-1; TRBD2 aligns across 7 bases. The receptor was isolated from a man older than 75 with acute or convalescent COVID-19. The CDR3 loop is CASSLSSGIPYNEQFF. The CDR3 nucleotides are TGTGCCAGCAGTTTATCGAGCGGGATCCCCTACAATGAGCAGTTCTTC.